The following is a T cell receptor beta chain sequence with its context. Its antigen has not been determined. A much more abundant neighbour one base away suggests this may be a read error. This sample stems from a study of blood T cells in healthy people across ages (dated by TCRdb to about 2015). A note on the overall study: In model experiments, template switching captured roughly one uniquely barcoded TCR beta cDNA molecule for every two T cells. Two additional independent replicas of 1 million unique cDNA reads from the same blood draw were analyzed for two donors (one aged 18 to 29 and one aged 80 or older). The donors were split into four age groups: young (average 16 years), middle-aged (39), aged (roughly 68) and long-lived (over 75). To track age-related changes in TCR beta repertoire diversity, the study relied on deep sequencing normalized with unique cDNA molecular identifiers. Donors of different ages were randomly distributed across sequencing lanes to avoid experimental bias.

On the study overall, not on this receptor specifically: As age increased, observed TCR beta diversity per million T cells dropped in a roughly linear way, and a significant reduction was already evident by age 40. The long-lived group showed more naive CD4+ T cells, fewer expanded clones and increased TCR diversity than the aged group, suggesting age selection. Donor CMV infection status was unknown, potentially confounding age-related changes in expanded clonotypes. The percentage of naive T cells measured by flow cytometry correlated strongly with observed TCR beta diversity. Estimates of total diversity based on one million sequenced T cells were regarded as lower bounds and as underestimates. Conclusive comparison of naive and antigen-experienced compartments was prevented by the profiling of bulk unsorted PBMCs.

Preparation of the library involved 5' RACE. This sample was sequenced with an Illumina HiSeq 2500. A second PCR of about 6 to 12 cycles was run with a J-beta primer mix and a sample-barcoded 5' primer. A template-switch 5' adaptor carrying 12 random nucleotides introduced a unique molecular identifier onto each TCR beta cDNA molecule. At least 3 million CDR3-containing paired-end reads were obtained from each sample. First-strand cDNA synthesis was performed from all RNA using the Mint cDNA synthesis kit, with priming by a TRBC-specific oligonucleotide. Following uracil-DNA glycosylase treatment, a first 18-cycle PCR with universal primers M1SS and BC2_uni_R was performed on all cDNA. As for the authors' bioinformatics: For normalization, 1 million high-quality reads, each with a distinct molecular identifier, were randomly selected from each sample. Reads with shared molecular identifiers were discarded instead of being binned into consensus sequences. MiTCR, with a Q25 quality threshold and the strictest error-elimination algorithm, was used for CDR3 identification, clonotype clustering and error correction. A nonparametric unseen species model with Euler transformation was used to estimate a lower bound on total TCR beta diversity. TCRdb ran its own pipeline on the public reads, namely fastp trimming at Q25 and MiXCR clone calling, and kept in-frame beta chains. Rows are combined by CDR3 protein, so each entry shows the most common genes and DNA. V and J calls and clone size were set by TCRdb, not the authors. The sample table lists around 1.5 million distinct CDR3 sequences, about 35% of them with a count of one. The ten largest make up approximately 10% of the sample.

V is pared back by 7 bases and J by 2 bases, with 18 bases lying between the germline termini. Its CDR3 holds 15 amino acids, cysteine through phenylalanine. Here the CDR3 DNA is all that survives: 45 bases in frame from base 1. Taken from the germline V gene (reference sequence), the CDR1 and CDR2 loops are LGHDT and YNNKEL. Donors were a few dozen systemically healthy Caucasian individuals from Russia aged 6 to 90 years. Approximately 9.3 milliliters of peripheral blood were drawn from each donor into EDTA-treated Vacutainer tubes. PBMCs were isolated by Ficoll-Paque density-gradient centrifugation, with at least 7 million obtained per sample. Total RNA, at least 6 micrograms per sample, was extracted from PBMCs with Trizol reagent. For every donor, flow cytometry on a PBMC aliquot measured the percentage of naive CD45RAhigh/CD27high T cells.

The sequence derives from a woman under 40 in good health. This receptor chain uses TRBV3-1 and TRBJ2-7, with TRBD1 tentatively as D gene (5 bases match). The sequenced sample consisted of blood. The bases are TGTGCCAGCAACCAGGGTTATCAAGCGACCTACGAGCAGTACTTC. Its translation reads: CASNQGYQATYEQYF.